This record looks at one TCR beta chain sequence and its context. Its antigen remains unknown. V gave up 1 base and J gave up 3 bases, with 7 bases separating them. This CDR3 is built from 12 residues. The germline V gene encodes CDR1 DFQATT and CDR2 SNEGSKA (reference sequence). Indicated time point: late sampling 161 to 241 days after vaccination in three convalescent patients. TCRdb fed the PCR reads into MiXCR, producing one record per CDR3 protein. The data show roughly 31,000 distinct CDR3 sequences, approximately 49% seen once. These data come from a study of vaccination and CD4 T cells after COVID-19. Overall study: Vaccination of participants consisted of two doses of either BNT162b2 or mRNA-1273 vaccine. Both day-14 and day-161-to-241 post-vaccine samples exist for a few convalescent patients.

Whole-study results and caveats: In convalescent patients, 304 of 307 vaccine-specific clones were mono-reactive for SARS-CoV-2 spike. The median proportion of reactive clones detected only post-vaccination in convalescent patients was over 65%.

The TCR was taken from a human donor who had recovered from COVID-19. The chain combines TRBV20-1 with TRBJ2-7; tentatively, D is TRBD2 (5 bases). Sequences were derived from CD4+ T cells from blood, sampled about 7 months after SARS-CoV-2 vaccination. CDR3 in DNA: TGCAGTGCTAGAGTCCGGGACTACGAGCAGTACTTC. Amino acid sequence: CSARVRDYEQYF.